This is a list of T cell receptor beta chains from one sample in a study of CD8+CD57+ T cells in acquired aplastic anemia. TCRdb re-derived calls from the reads in MiXCR, one entry per CDR3 protein. Of roughly 420,000 distinct CDR3 sequences in the sample, roughly 64% were seen once. The sample taken for sequencing was sorted CD4+, CD8+, or CD8+CD57+ T cells (not recorded which) from PBMCs. Receptors originate from a human donor in good health, serving as a control. CDR3s include the opening cysteine and the closing phenylalanine or tryptophan. A D gene is named only where the DNA matches it firmly. Not all rows give a size; the values are once, few, many and, for expanded clones, a class.

TRBV20-1,NA,TRBJ1-2,many,CSARRDRPGDYGYTF,TGCAGTGCCAGACGCGACAGGCCCGGGGACTATGGCTACACCTTC
TRBV7-9,NA,TRBJ1-2,NA,CASSLRLAGFTF,TGTGCCAGCAGCCTGAGACTAGCGGGCTTTACCTTC
TRBV20-1,NA,TRBJ2-3,NA,CSGEEGTDTQYF,TGCAGTGGGGAGGAGGGCACAGATACGCAGTATTTT
TRBV9,NA,TRBJ2-2,NA,CASNPGGSSNKQELFF,TGTGCCAGCAACCCAGGGGGGAGCTCCAACAAGCAGGAGCTGTTTTTT
TRBV7-9,NA,TRBJ1-2,NA,CAPGQEGRVNGYTF,TGTGCCCCCGGCCAGGAGGGGAGGGTGAATGGCTACACCTTC
TRBV5-4,NA,TRBJ2-7,NA,CATRQAIESEQYF,TGTGCCACCAGACAAGCAATCGAGTCCGAGCAGTACTTC
TRBV25-1,NA,TRBJ1-6,NA,CASTPEGVGNLHF,TGTGCCAGCACTCCCGAGGGGGTGGGGAACCTCCACTTT
TRBV2,NA,TRBJ2-7,NA,CASIFGGWSYEQYF,TGTGCCAGCATCTTTGGGGGGTGGTCCTACGAGCAGTACTTC
TRBV6-5,NA,TRBJ1-1,many,CASSPGIRNAEAFF,TGTGCCAGCAGTCCCGGCATTAGGAACGCTGAAGCTTTCTTT
TRBV11-2,TRBD1,TRBJ1-2,many,CASSLDLQGMAGYTF,TGTGCCAGCAGCTTAGATCTACAGGGGATGGCTGGCTACACCTTC
TRBV4-1,NA,TRBJ2-5,many,CASSQFKLGVEQETQYF,TGCGCCAGCAGCCAATTCAAATTGGGAGTGGAACAAGAGACCCAGTACTTC
TRBV19,NA,TRBJ1-5,NA,CATLPMAGARNQPQHF,TGTGCCACCCTACCCATGGCAGGGGCGCGTAATCAGCCCCAGCATTTT
TRBV5-1,NA,TRBJ2-2,NA,CASLIHDDYTGELFF,TGTGCCAGCTTAATACATGATGACTACACCGGGGAGCTGTTTTTT
TRBV19,NA,TRBJ1-4,many,CASSTASANEKLFF,TGTGCCAGTAGTACAGCGTCCGCTAATGAAAAACTGTTTTTT
TRBV16,NA,TRBJ2-5,NA,CASSERQAETQYF,TGTGCCAGCAGTGAACGACAGGCTGAGACCCAGTACTTC
TRBV6-2/TRBV6-3,NA,TRBJ1-2,many,CASSSVGHLFNYGYTF,TGTGCCAGCAGTTCGGTCGGACACCTCTTTAACTATGGCTACACCTTC
TRBV24-1,TRBD1,TRBJ2-7,NA,CPTSDLEGGAYEQYF,TGTCCCACCAGTGATTTGGAAGGGGGCGCCTACGAGCAGTACTTC
TRBV27,NA,TRBJ1-2,many,CASMVYGSGLSYTF,TGTGCCAGCATGGTATATGGGTCGGGTTTGAGCTACACCTTC
TRBV2,NA,TRBJ2-1,NA,CSIGAREFNEQFF,TGCAGCATCGGTGCAAGGGAGTTCAACGAGCAGTTCTTC
TRBV7-2,TRBD1,TRBJ2-5,NA,CASTQGTVLQEPQYF,TGTGCCAGCACCCAGGGGACAGTCCTACAAGAGCCCCAGTACTTC
TRBV7-2,TRBD1,TRBJ1-5,many,CASSIDRGQGNQPQHF,TGTGCCAGCAGCATCGACAGGGGTCAGGGCAATCAGCCCCAGCATTTT
TRBV5-8,NA,TRBJ1-3,many,CASSLAGQTGNTIYF,TGTGCCAGCAGCTTGGCCGGCCAAACTGGAAACACCATATATTTT
TRBV7-2,NA,TRBJ1-6,NA,CASSFRQGYNSPLHF,TGTGCCAGCAGCTTTCGCCAGGGCTATAATTCCCCCCTCCACTTT
TRBV24-1,NA,TRBJ2-1,NA,CATSDPARVSYNEQFF,TGTGCCACCAGTGACCCCGCTAGAGTCTCCTACAATGAGCAGTTCTTC
TRBV2,TRBD1,TRBJ1-5,once,CASSLGGQHRQAVHF,TGTGCCAGCAGTCTCGGGGGACAGCACCGGCAGGCTGTGCATTTT
TRBV7-9,NA,TRBJ1-6,NA,CASSLYRTWPNPRNSLLHF,TGTGCCAGCAGTTTATACAGGACATGGCCCAACCCGAGGAATTCACTCCTCCACTTT
TRBV11-3,NA,TRBJ2-7,NA,CASSLERGNDEQYF,TGTGCCAGCAGCTTAGAGAGAGGGAATGACGAGCAGTACTTC
TRBV20-1,TRBD1,TRBJ1-6,many,CSGAGTGGSYNSPLHF,TGCAGTGGAGCGGGGACAGGAGGCTCCTATAATTCACCCCTCCACTTT
TRBV2,TRBD1,TRBJ2-1,NA,CASSPTGGIAKNEQFF,TGTGCCAGCAGTCCTACAGGGGGCATCGCGAAAAATGAGCAGTTCTTC
TRBV20-1,TRBD1,TRBJ2-7,many,CSAINPPGQGSYEQYF,TGCAGTGCTATAAACCCTCCGGGACAGGGCTCCTACGAGCAGTACTTC
TRBV2,TRBD1,TRBJ2-7,NA,CASRGGTDGNQHQHF,TGTGCCAGCAGGGGTGGGACAGACGGAAATCAGCACCAGCATTTC
TRBV7-6,NA,TRBJ1-5,NA,CASSLDSQETQYFF,TGTGCCAGCAGCTTAGACAGTCAAGAGACCCAGTACTTCTTT
TRBV7-9,NA,TRBJ1-1,NA,CASSQSRGVNTEAFF,TGTGCCAGCAGCCAGTCCAGGGGAGTGAACACTGAAGCTTTCTTT
TRBV20-1,NA,TRBJ1-6,NA,CSATWTSEASPLHF,TGCAGTGCTACCTGGACATCGGAAGCTTCACCCCTCCACTTT
TRBV29-1,TRBD1,TRBJ1-1,many,CSVGQGGNTEAFF,TGCAGCGTGGGACAGGGTGGGAACACTGAAGCTTTCTTT
TRBV25-1,NA,TRBJ1-5,NA,CASTTGRGSTQPQHF,TGTGCCAGCACCACGGGTCGCGGTAGCACTCAGCCCCAGCATTTT
TRBV4-3,NA,TRBJ1-4,many,CASSQEMGRGEKLFF,TGCGCCAGCAGCCAAGAGATGGGGCGGGGTGAAAAACTGTTTTTT